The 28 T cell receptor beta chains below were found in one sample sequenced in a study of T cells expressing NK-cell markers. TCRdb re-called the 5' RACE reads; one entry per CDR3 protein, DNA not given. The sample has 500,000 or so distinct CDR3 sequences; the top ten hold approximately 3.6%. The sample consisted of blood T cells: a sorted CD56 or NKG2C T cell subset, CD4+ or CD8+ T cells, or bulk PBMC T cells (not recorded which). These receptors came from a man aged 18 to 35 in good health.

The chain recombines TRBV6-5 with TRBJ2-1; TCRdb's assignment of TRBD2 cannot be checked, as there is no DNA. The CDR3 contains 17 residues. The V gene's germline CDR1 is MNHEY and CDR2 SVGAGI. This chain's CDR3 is CASSYSRASGAYAEQFF.

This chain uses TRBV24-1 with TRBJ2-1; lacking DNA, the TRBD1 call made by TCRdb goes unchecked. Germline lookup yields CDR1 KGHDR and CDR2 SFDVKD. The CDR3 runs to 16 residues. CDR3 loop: CATSDLPPDAGGEQFF.

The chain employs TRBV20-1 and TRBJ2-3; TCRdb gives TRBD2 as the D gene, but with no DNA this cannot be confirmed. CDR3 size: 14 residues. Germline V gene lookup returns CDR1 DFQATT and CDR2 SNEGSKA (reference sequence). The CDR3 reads CSAREAGNRGTQYF.

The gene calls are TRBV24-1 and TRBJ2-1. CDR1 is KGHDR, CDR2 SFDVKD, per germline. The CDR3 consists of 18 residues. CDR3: CATSDRLSSARPSNEQFF.

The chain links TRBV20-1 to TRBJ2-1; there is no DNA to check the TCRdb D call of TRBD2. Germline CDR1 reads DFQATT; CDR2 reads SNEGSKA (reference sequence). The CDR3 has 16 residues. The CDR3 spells CSARTGRAYANNEQFF.

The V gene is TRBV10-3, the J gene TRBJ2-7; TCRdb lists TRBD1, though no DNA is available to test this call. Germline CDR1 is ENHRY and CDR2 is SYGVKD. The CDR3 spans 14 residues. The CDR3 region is CAISEEVGQYEQYF.

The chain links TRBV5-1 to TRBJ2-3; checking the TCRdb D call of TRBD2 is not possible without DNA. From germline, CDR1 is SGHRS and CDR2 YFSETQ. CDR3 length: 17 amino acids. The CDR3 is CASTPRLAGVRTDTQYF.

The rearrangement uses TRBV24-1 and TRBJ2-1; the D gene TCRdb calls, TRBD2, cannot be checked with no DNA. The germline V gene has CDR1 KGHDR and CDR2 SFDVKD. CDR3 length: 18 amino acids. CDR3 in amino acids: CATSDSTIAVTSYNEQFF.

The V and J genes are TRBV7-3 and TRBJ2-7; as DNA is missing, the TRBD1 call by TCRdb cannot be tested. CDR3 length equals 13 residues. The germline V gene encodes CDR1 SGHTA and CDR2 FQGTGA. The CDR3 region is CASSSGGAGEQYF.

The CDR3 is CASSQSGLEQFF. This chain connects TRBV7-8 to TRBJ2-1; checking the TCRdb D call of TRBD2 is not possible without DNA. Germline lookup yields CDR1 SGHVS and CDR2 FQNEAQ. CDR3 length: 12 amino acids.

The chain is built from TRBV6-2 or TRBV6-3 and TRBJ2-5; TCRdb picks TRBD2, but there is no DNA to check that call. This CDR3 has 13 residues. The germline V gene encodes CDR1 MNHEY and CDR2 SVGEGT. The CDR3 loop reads CASSWRGPETQYF.

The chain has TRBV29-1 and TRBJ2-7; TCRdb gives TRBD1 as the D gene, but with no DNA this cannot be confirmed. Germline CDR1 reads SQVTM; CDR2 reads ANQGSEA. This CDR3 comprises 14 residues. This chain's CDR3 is CSVETGTEAYEQYF.

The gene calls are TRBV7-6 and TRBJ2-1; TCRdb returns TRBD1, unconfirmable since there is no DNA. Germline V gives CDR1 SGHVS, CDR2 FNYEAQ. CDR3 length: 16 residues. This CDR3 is CASSLEQGTLYNEQFF.

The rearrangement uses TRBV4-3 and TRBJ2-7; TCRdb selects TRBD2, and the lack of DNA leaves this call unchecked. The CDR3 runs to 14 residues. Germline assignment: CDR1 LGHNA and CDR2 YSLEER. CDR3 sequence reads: CASSQDRRSLEQYF.

CDR3 loop: CASSLDPADGVSYEQYF. J is TRBJ2-7 and V is TRBV12-3 or TRBV12-4; no DNA is available, so the TRBD1 call from TCRdb remains unchecked. The CDR3 sequence is 17 residues long.

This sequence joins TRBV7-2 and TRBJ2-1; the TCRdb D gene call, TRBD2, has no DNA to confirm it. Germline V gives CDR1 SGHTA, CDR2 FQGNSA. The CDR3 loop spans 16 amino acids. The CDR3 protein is CASSLDLAGGPYFKFF.

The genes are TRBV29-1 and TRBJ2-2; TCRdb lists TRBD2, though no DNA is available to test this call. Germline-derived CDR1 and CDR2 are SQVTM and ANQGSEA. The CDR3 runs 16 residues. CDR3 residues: CSAGGGGAGVTGELFF.

CDR3 protein: CASSLARDFWGYGYTF. The chain carries TRBV7-9 and TRBJ1-2; TCRdb designates TRBD1, a call that cannot be tested without DNA. Germline CDR1 SEHNR, CDR2 FQNEAQ (reference sequence). The CDR3 runs to 16 residues.

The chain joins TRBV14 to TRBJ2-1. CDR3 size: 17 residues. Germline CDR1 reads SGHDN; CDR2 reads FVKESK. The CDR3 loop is CASSHRQKLSSYNEQFF.

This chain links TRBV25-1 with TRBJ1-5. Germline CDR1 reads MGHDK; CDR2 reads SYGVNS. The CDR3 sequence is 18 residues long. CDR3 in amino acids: CASSEWGIGGGSNQPQHF.

CDR3: CASSARTGTSTDTQYF. The chain links TRBV18 to TRBJ2-3. This CDR3 is built from 16 residues. Germline V gives CDR1 KGHSH, CDR2 LQKENI.

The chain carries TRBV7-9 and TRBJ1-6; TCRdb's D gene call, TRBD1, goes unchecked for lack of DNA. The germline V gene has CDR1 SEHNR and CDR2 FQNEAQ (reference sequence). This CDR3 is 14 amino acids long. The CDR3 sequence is CASSFGQQDSPLHF.

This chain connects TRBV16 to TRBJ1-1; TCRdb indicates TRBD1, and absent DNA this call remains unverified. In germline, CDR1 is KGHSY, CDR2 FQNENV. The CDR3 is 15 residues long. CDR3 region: CASSHLPGTATEAFF.

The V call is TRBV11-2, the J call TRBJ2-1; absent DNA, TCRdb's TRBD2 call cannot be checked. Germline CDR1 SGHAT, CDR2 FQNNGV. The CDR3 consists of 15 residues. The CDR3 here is CASSLGLAVDNEQFF.

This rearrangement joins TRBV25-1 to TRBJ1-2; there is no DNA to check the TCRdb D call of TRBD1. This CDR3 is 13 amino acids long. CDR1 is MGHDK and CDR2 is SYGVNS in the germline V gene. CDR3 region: CATRQGPNYGYTF.

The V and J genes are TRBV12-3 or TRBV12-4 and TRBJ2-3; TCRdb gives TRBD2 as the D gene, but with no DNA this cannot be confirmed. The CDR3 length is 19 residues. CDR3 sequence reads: CASSFGDRGLAGLGDTQYF.

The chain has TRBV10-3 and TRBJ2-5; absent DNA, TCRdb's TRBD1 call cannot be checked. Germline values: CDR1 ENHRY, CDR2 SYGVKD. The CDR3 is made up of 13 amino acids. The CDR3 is CAIRSGIMETQYF.

The CDR3 region is CASSQDRGDSYNEQFF. The rearrangement uses TRBV4-3 and TRBJ2-1; TCRdb outputs TRBD1, but without DNA this stays unchecked. CDR1 is LGHNA and CDR2 is YSLEER in the germline V gene. The CDR3 is made up of 16 amino acids.